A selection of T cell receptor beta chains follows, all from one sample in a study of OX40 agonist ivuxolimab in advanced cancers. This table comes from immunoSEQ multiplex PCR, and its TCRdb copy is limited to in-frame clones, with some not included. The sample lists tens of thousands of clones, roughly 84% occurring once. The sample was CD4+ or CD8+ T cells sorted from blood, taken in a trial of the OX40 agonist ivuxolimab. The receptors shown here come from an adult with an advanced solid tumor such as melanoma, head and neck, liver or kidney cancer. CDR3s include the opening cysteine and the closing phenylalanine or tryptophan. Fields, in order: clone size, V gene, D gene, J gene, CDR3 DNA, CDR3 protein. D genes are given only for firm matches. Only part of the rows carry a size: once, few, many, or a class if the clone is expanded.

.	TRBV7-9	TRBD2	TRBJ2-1	TGTGCCAGCAGCTTAGTACTAGCGGGAAACAATGAGCAGTTCTTC	CASSLVLAGNNEQFF
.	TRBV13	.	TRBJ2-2	TGTGCCAGCAGCCCGACTAACTCCCCCGGGGAGCTGTTTTTT	CASSPTNSPGELFF
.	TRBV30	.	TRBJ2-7	TGTGCCTGGAGTGTGGGATACGAGCAGTACTTC	CAWSVGYEQYF
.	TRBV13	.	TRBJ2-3	TGTGCCAGCAACCGTATCGCGGACAGCACAGATACGCAGTATTTT	CASNRIADSTDTQYF
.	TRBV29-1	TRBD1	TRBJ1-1	TGCAGCGTTGTAGGGGGCGCGGGGATGAACACTGAAGCTTTCTTT	CSVVGGAGMNTEAFF
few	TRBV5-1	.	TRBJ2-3	TGCGCCAGCAGCTTCCCGGGGGAAGATACGCAGTATTTT	CASSFPGEDTQYF
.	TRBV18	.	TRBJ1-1	TGTGCCAGCTCACCACCGTCCCGGGGGACTACTGAAGCTTTCTTT	CASSPPSRGTTEAFF
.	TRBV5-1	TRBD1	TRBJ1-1	TGCGCCAGCGGCTTACAGGGGTTCGGCACTGAAGCTTTCTTT	CASGLQGFGTEAFF
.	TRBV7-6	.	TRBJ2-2	TGTGCCAGCAGCTCTTTCAGGACCGGGGAGCTGTTTTTT	CASSSFRTGELFF
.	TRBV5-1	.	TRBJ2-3	TGCGCCAGCAGCTTGGATTTTGGACGGACCACAGATACGCAGTATTTT	CASSLDFGRTTDTQYF
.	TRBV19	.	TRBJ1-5	TGTGCCAGTAGTCCCGAACCGTATAGCAATCAGCCCCAGCATTTT	CASSPEPYSNQPQHF
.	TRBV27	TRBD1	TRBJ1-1	TGTGCCACAGGGGGGGTGAACACTGAAGCTTTCTTT	CATGGVNTEAFF
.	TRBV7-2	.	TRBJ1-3	TGTGCCAGCAGCCCCCGACCAGGGGCGGGAAACACCATATATTTT	CASSPRPGAGNTIYF
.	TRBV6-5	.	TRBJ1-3	TGTGCCAGCAGCTTAGACAGGTACTCTGGAAACACCATATATTTT	CASSLDRYSGNTIYF
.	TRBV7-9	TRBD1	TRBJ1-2	TGTGCCAGCACCCCGGGACAGGTGGTTTCTGGCTACACCTTC	CASTPGQVVSGYTF
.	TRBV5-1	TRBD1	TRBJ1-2	TGCGCCAGCAGCTTGGAGACAGGGGGTAATTATGGCTACACCTTC	CASSLETGGNYGYTF
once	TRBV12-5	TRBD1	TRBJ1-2	TGTGCTAGTGGTCAACCGGACAGGGTGCGGGGCTACACCTTC	CASGQPDRVRGYTF
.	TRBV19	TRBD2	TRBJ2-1	TGTGCCAGTAGTACTAGACTAGCTAGCTCCTACAATGAGCAGTTCTTC	CASSTRLASSYNEQFF
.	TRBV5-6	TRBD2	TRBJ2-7	TGTGCCAGCAGCTTGTTGGGAGGGGACGAGCAGTACTTC	CASSLLGGDEQYF
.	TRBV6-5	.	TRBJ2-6	TGTGCCAGCAGTCTCGGGACAACTGGGGCCAACGTCCTGACTTTC	CASSLGTTGANVLTF
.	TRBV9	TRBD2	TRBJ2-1	TGTGCCAGCAGCGTAGAGGGACTATCCTACAATGAGCAGTTCTTC	CASSVEGLSYNEQFF
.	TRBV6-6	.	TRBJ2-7	TGTGCCAGCAGTCCCCCTCGAGGAGGGGGCAGCGAGCAGTACTTC	CASSPPRGGGSEQYF
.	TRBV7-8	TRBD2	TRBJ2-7	TGTGCCAGCAGCCCTACCTCTAGCGGGAGTCCCTACGAGCAGTACTTC	CASSPTSSGSPYEQYF
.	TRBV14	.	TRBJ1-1	TGTGCCAGCAGCCAAGTTCCCGGACATCACACTGAAGCTTTCTTT	CASSQVPGHHTEAFF
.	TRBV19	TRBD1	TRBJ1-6	TGTGCCAGTAAGGACAGGGGGCGCGGTATTGCCCTCCACTTT	CASKDRGRGIALHF
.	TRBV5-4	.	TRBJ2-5	TGTGCCAGCAGCTGGGCGGCGAAGACCCAGTACTTC	CASSWAAKTQYF
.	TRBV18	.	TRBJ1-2	TGTGCCAGCTCAGAGGCCGCGTCCGGGTATGGCTACACCTTC	CASSEAASGYGYTF
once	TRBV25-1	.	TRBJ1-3	TGTGCCAGCAGTCCGGACATCTCTGGAAACACCATATATTTT	CASSPDISGNTIYF
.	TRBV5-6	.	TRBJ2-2	TGTGCCAGCAGCTCAATAACAGTACCAGGGGAAGGAGGGGAGCTGTTTTTT	CASSSITVPGEGGELFF
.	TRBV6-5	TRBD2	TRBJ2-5	TGTGCCAGCAGTTACTCGATCAGCGGGGGAAGGGAGACCCAGTACTTC	CASSYSISGGRETQYF
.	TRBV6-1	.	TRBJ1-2	TGTGCCAGCAGCGGAAGACAGGCAAACTATGGCTACACCTTC	CASSGRQANYGYTF
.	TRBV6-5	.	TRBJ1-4	TGTGCCAGCAGTACCAAGGTGGAACTGTTTTTT	CASSTKVELFF
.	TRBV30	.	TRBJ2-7	TGTGCCTGGTCAGCCGGGACCAACATCGGGTACGAGCAGTACTTC	CAWSAGTNIGYEQYF
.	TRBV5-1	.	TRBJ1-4	TGCGCCAGCAGCTTCGGGGACGCTAATGAAAAACTGTTTTTT	CASSFGDANEKLFF
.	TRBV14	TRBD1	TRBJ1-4	TGTGCCAGCAGCCGGGCTACGACAGGGCCCTATGAAAAACTGTTTTTT	CASSRATTGPYEKLFF
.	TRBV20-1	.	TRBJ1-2	TGCAGTGCTAGAAAGGGTAATGGCTACACCTTC	CSARKGNGYTF
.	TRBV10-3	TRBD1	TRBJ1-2	TGTGCCATCAGTGGCGAAGGGGGCGCCTCTGGCTACACCTTC	CAISGEGGASGYTF
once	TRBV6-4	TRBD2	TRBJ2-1	TGTGCCAGCAGTGAATCTAGCGGGAGGAGGGAGCAGTTCTTC	CASSESSGRREQFF
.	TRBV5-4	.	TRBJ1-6	TGTGCCAGCAGCCCGGACAGCAGTCTCCCGAATTCACCCCTCCACTTT	CASSPDSSLPNSPLHF
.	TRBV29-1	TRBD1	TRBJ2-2	TGCAGCGCCGGACAGGGGATAGTCGGGGAGCTGTTTTTT	CSAGQGIVGELFF
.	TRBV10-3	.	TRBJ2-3	TGTGCCATCAGTGAGGGGGCTTCGGCTACAGATACGCAGTATTTT	CAISEGASATDTQYF
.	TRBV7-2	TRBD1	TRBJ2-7	TGTGCCAGCAGCCCCTGGCGACAGGGGACCTACGAGCAGTACTTC	CASSPWRQGTYEQYF
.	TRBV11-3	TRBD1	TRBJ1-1	TGTGCCAGCAGCTTCGGGGGACAGGGGCACACTGAAGCTTTCTTT	CASSFGGQGHTEAFF
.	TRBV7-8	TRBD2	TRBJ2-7	TGTGCCAGCACCCAGGATGGGGCGGGAGTCGGGTACGAGCAGTACTTC	CASTQDGAGVGYEQYF
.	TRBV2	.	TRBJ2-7	TGTGCCAGCAGTGAAGGGGGGTGGCCAGCCTACGAGCAGTACTTC	CASSEGGWPAYEQYF
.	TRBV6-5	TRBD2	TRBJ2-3	TGTGCCAGCAGGCAGTCGGCTAGCGGAACAGATACGCAGTATTTT	CASRQSASGTDTQYF
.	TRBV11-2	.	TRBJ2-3	TGTGCCAGCAGCTTAACCCGAGGGCTAAGCACAGATACGCAGTATTTT	CASSLTRGLSTDTQYF
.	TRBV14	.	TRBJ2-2	TGTGCCAGCAGCCTTCGACACCCCGGGGACACCGGGGAGCTGTTTTTT	CASSLRHPGDTGELFF
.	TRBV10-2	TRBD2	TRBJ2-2	TGCGCCAGCAAGCGGGGGGAAAACACCGGGGAGCTGTTTTTT	CASKRGENTGELFF
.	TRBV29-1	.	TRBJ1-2	TGCAGCGTCGGGGGCTTTGGGGGCTACACCTTC	CSVGGFGGYTF
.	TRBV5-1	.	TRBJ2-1	TGCGCCAGCAGGGGTGCTGAGGGGAGTTACAATGAGCAGTTCTTC	CASRGAEGSYNEQFF
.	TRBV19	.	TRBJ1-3	TGTGCCAGTAGTAAAAGTGGTGTCGGATCTTCTGGAAACACCATATATTTT	CASSKSGVGSSGNTIYF
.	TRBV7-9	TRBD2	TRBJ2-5	TGTGCCAGCAGCCACACCACAGGGTCTGGCGGGAGGATTCAGGAGACCCAGTACTTC	CASSHTTGSGGRIQETQYF
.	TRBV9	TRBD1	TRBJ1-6	TGTGCCAGCAGCTCCGGACAGGGTGTCAATTCACCCCTCCACTTT	CASSSGQGVNSPLHF
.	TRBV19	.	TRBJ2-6	TGTGCCAGTAGATCGGGGACAATGTCTGGGGCCAACGTCCTGACTTTC	CASRSGTMSGANVLTF
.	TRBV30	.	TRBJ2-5	TGTGCCTGGAGTCGCGGTGGCGCAGAGACCCAGTACTTC	CAWSRGGAETQYF
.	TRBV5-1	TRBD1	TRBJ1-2	TGCGCCAGCAGCGTACAGGGGAACTATGGCTACACCTTC	CASSVQGNYGYTF